Ten or more counts support the clone carrying this T cell receptor (beta chain). Its matching antigen is unknown. The record originates from a study of T cells in Graves' hyperthyroidism and ophthalmopathy. Study conclusions and caveats: Before onset, by a median of about six months, the model predicted ophthalmopathy.

Germline lookup yields CDR1 MNHEY and CDR2 SMNVEV (reference sequence). This CDR3 contains 14 residues. The V end was cut by 2 bases, the J end by 2 bases, with 9 bases between. Amplification targeted TCR beta CDR3 regions from RNA transcripts. Initially, a first-round RT-PCR of the TCR CDR3 employed the HTBI primer set. TCRdb redid the calling of the multiplex PCR reads with MiXCR, one entry per CDR3 protein. The table has about 420,000 distinct CDR3 sequences, around 13% seen once; the top ten hold 5% to 6.5%. The rearrangement uses TRBV27 and TRBJ1-1, with D perhaps TRBD1 (6 bases). The clonotype originates from a woman aged 18-35 years with Graves' hyperthyroidism. The sample taken for sequencing was blood. The CDR3 loop is CASSLRGSNTEAFF. CDR3 coding DNA: TGTGCCAGCAGTTTAAGGGGGAGCAACACTGAAGCTTTCTTT.